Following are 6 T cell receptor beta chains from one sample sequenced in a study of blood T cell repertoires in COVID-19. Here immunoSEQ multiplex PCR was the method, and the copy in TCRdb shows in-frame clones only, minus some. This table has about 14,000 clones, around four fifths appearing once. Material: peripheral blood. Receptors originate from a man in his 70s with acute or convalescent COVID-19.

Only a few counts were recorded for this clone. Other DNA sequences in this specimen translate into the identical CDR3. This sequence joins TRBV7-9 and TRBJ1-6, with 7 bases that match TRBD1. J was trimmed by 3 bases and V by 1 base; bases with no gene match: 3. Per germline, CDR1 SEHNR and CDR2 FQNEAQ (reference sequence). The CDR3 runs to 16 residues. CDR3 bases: TGTGCCAGCAGCTTAGGACAGGGTTTCTATAATTCACCCCTCCACTTT. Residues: CASSLGQGFYNSPLHF.

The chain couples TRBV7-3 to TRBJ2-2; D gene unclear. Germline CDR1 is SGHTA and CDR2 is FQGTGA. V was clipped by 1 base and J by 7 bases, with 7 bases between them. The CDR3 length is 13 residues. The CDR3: CASSLNFYGELFF. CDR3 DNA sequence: TGTGCCAGCAGCTTAAACTTCTACGGGGAGCTGTTTTTT.

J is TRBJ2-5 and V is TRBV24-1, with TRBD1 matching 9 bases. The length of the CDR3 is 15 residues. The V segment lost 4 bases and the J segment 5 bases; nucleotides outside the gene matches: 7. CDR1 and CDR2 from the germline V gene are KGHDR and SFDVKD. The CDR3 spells CATSDRDRAGETQYF. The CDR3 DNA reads TGTGCCACCAGTGACCGGGACAGGGCTGGCGAGACCCAGTACTTC.

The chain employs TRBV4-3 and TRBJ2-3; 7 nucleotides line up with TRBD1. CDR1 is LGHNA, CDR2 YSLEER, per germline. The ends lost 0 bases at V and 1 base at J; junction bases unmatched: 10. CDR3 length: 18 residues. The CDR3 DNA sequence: TGCGCCAGCAGCCAAGATCGGACAGGCGCCTGGGGCACAGATACGCAGTATTTT. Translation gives CASSQDRTGAWGTDTQYF.

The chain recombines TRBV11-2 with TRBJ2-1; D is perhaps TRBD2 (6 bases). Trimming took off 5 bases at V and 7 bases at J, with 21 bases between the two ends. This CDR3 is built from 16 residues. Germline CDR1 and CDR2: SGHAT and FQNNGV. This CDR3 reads CASSPGWDFAGNEQFF. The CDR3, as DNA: TGTGCCAGCAGCCCCGGTTGGGACTTTGCTGGGAATGAGCAGTTCTTC. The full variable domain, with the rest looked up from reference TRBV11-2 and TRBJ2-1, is EAGVAQSPRYKIIEKRQSVAFWCNPISGHATLYWYQQILGQGPKLLIQFQNNGVVDDSQLPKDRFSAERLKGVDSTLKIQPAKLEDSAVYLCASSPGWDFAGNEQFFGPGTRLTVL.

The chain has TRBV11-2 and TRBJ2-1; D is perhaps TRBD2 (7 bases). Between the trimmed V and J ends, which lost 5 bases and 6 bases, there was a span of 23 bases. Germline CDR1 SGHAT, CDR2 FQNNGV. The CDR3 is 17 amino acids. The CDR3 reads CASSRYRSGGPLNEQFF. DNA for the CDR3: TGTGCCAGCAGCCGTTATCGTTCCGGGGGGCCACTCAATGAGCAGTTCTTC.